Listed below are T cell receptor beta chains from one sample, sequenced in a study of blood T cells in healthy people across ages. Via MiXCR, TCRdb re-called the 5' RACE reads, giving one row per CDR3 protein. This sample carries approximately 800,000 distinct CDR3 sequences, 56% of them seen once, and the ten largest clones take roughly 25%. The sample taken for sequencing was blood. Every receptor here comes from a man aged 35 to 55 in good health. Both conserved end residues are part of each CDR3. D genes are given only for firm matches. Only some rows state a clone size, as once, few, many or a class for expanded clones.

cdr3_aa	cdr3_nt	clone_size	v_call	d_call	j_call
CASSYIAGQETQYF	TGTGCCAGCAGCTACATAGCGGGCCAAGAGACCCAGTACTTC	many	TRBV4-2	TRBD2	TRBJ2-5
CAAQGTDQYEQYF	TGTGCCGCACAGGGGACAGACCAATACGAGCAGTACTTC	.	TRBV6-6	TRBD1	TRBJ2-7
CASSLVGVSSDTQYF	TGTGCCAGCAGCTTAGTTGGGGTGTCATCAGATACGCAGTATTTT	.	TRBV7-6	.	TRBJ2-3
CASSLIGDTDTQYF	TGTGCCAGCAGTTTAATCGGGGACACAGATACGCAGTATTTT	.	TRBV27	.	TRBJ2-3
CASSQDSSGSNAGYF	TGTGCCAGCAGCCAAGATTCATCCGGGTCAAATGCTGGGTATTTT	.	TRBV3-1	.	TRBJ2-3
CATSGDTGQGRVLIDQPQHF	TGTGCCACCAGTGGGGACACGGGACAGGGGAGAGTTTTGATCGATCAGCCCCAGCATTTT	.	TRBV24-1	TRBD1	TRBJ1-5
CSVVGIPYGYTF	TGCAGCGTTGTTGGCATCCCTTATGGCTACACCTTC	.	TRBV29-1	.	TRBJ1-2
CSVDGLGEETQYF	TGCAGCGTCGACGGACTGGGGGAAGAGACCCAGTACTTC	.	TRBV29-1	.	TRBJ2-5
CASSVVGALGETQYF	TGCGCCAGCAGCGTTGTGGGTGCCTTAGGGGAGACCCAGTACTTC	once	TRBV5-1	.	TRBJ2-5
CASSPWTASEKLFF	TGTGCCAGCAGCCCGTGGACGGCAAGTGAAAAACTGTTTTTT	.	TRBV3-1	.	TRBJ1-4
CASSGTGDGNTIYF	TGTGCCAGCAGCGGGACAGGGGACGGAAACACCATATATTTT	.	TRBV9	TRBD1	TRBJ1-3
CASSELGHGRTQYF	TGTGCCAGCAGTGAATTGGGACACGGTAGGACCCAGTACTTC	.	TRBV25-1	.	TRBJ2-5
CSVFFGGRSTDTQYF	TGCAGCGTTTTCTTCGGTGGTCGAAGCACAGATACGCAGTATTTT	.	TRBV29-1	.	TRBJ2-3
CASDQTGNEKLFF	TGCGCTTCGGACCAAACAGGGAATGAAAAACTGTTTTTT	.	TRBV29-1	.	TRBJ1-4
CASSEGLAGPTDTQYF	TGTGCCAGCAGTGAGGGACTAGCGGGGCCTACAGATACGCAGTATTTT	few	TRBV25-1	TRBD2	TRBJ2-3
CATSETGTSGGDSNEQFF	TGTGCCACCAGTGAGACCGGGACTAGCGGGGGGGACTCCAATGAGCAGTTCTTC	.	TRBV24-1	TRBD2	TRBJ2-1
CASNAEDRDEQYF	TGCGCCAGCAACGCGGAGGATCGGGACGAGCAGTACTTC	.	TRBV5-1	.	TRBJ2-7
CASSQGGGRGIQYF	TGTGCCAGCAGCCAAGGGGGAGGTCGGGGCATTCAGTACTTC	.	TRBV3-1	.	TRBJ2-4
CSVGSSGNTIYF	TGCAGCGTCGGCAGCTCTGGAAACACCATATATTTT	.	TRBV29-1	.	TRBJ1-3
CASSLTGLYTDTQYF	TGCGCCAGCAGCCTGACAGGGCTATACACAGATACGCAGTATTTT	.	TRBV4-1	TRBD1	TRBJ2-3
CASSLDVLAGGPSGNEQFF	TGTGCCAGCAGCTTAGATGTTCTAGCGGGAGGGCCATCTGGGAATGAGCAGTTCTTC	.	TRBV7-2	TRBD2	TRBJ2-1
CASTMGNSQYF	TGTGCCAGCACTATGGGGAATTCGCAGTATTTT	.	TRBV6-5	.	TRBJ2-3
CATTGRTSSSFTQYF	TGTGCCACCACCGGACGGACTAGCAGCTCGTTCACGCAGTATTTC	.	TRBV24-1	TRBD2	TRBJ2-3
CASSRPAGGEEQYF	TGTGCCAGCAGCAGACCAGCGGGAGGTGAAGAGCAGTACTTC	.	TRBV28	TRBD2	TRBJ2-7
CASSLVGGRNYNEQFF	TGTGCCAGCAGCTTAGTCGGAGGGAGGAACTACAATGAGCAGTTCTTC	few	TRBV7-3	.	TRBJ2-1
CATLRDNHEQYF	TGTGCCACCCTAAGGGACAACCACGAGCAGTACTTC	.	TRBV6-2/TRBV6-3	.	TRBJ2-7
CASSEGINQPQHF	TGTGCCAGCAGTGAAGGGATCAATCAGCCCCAGCATTTT	.	TRBV2	.	TRBJ1-5
CASSQPGTSGSKPYEQYF	TGTGCCAGCAGCCAACCCGGGACTAGCGGGAGTAAGCCCTACGAGCAGTACTTC	few	TRBV4-2	TRBD2	TRBJ2-7
CASRTDLVQGYEQYF	TGTGCCAGCAGGACCGACTTAGTCCAGGGTTACGAGCAGTACTTC	.	TRBV6-1	.	TRBJ2-7
CAIRSSGGERLFF	TGTGCCATCAGAAGTTCCGGGGGCGAAAGACTGTTTTTT	.	TRBV10-3	.	TRBJ1-4
CASSQEIGGSVRGYNEQFF	TGTGCCAGCAGCCAGGAAATCGGCGGGAGTGTCCGGGGCTACAATGAGCAGTTCTTC	.	TRBV3-1	TRBD2	TRBJ2-1
CASSRGSGMEQYF	TGTGCCAGCAGCCGGGGCAGTGGGATGGAGCAGTACTTC	.	TRBV28	.	TRBJ2-7
CASSSKLAGQGELFF	TGTGCCAGCAGTTCTAAATTAGCGGGCCAAGGGGAGCTGTTTTTT	few	TRBV27	TRBD2	TRBJ2-2
CSANRELRMMDDTQYF	TGCAGTGCTAACCGGGAGCTCCGAATGATGGATGATACGCAGTATTTT	few	TRBV20-1	.	TRBJ2-3
CASSNTGASYGYTF	TGTGCCAGCAGCAACACAGGGGCTAGCTATGGCTACACCTTC	.	TRBV7-3	TRBD1	TRBJ1-2
CASSYGLDNEQFF	TGTGCCAGCAGTTACGGACTAGACAATGAGCAGTTCTTC	few	TRBV6-2/TRBV6-3	TRBD2	TRBJ2-1
CASSREGLAPPYNEQFF	TGTGCCAGCTCACGTGAAGGACTAGCGCCCCCCTACAATGAGCAGTTCTTC	.	TRBV18	TRBD2	TRBJ2-1
CASSTVMNTEAFF	TGTGCCAGCTCGACAGTAATGAACACTGAAGCTTTCTTT	few	TRBV6-5	.	TRBJ1-1
CASSLRGGIDEETQYF	TGTGCCAGCAGTTTACGAGGGGGGATCGACGAAGAGACCCAGTACTTC	.	TRBV27	.	TRBJ2-5
CASSQVGGQGRFLAKNIQYF	TGCGCCAGCAGCCAAGTCGGGGGACAGGGACGATTCCTAGCCAAAAACATTCAGTACTTC	many	TRBV4-1	TRBD1	TRBJ2-4